The 21 T cell receptor beta chains in this list originate from one sample, sequenced in a study of blood T cell repertoires in COVID-19. The data were produced by immunoSEQ multiplex PCR, yet TCRdb's version contains in-frame clones alone and is incomplete. In the table there are roughly 150,000 clones, under 85% of which are singletons. The sample comprised peripheral blood. These receptors were collected from a man over 45 with active or convalescent COVID-19.

This chain connects TRBV24-1 to TRBJ1-5, with D perhaps TRBD1 (5 bases). This CDR3 contains 15 residues. Germline CDR1 KGHDR, CDR2 SFDVKD. V gave up 0 bases and J gave up 5 bases, with 10 bases separating them. CDR3 DNA sequence: TGTGCCACCAGTGATTTGCGGGCGGGACATCAGCCCCAGCATTTT. Its protein is CATSDLRAGHQPQHF.

This clone was counted once. The J gene is TRBJ2-5, the V gene TRBV5-1; a possible D gene is TRBD1 (5 bases). The CDR3 covers 13 residues. Trimming left V 2 bases short and J 1 base short, with 6 bases between. The germline gives CDR1 SGHRS, CDR2 YFSETQ. Here the CDR3 reads CASSFGAQETQYF. The CDR3 coding sequence is TGCGCCAGCAGCTTTGGGGCCCAAGAGACCCAGTACTTC.

This clone was counted at least ten times. The rearrangement links TRBV18 to TRBJ1-4, with D tentatively TRBD1 (5 bases). The CDR3 consists of 14 residues. Trimming took off 7 bases at V and 3 bases at J, with 12 bases between the two ends. CDR1 and CDR2 from the germline V gene are KGHSH and LQKENI. CDR3 residues: CASLQTESNEKLFF. For the CDR3, the DNA is TGTGCCAGCTTGCAGACAGAGTCTAATGAAAAACTGTTTTTT.

The V gene is TRBV29-1, the J gene TRBJ2-3, with 7 bases that match TRBD2. V gave up 5 bases and J gave up 8 bases; unmatched junction bases: 10. Germline-derived CDR1 and CDR2 are SQVTM and ANQGSEA. CDR3 length: 13 amino acids. The DNA for the CDR3 is TGCAGCGTTCCTTTTCGGGGGGATGCTACGCAGTATTTT. Amino acids: CSVPFRGDATQYF.

The V and J genes are TRBV19 and TRBJ1-1; possibly TRBD1 for D (6 bases). The V gene's germline CDR1 is LNHDA and CDR2 SQIVND (reference sequence). CDR3 size: 16 residues. V shed 1 base and J shed 7 bases, with 19 bases lying between them. The CDR3 is CASSIGPGTPWGEAFF. CDR3 bases: TGTGCCAGTAGTATAGGCCCGGGGACACCCTGGGGTGAAGCTTTCTTT.

J is TRBJ2-1 and V is TRBV12-5, with 15 bases matching TRBD2. The CDR3 spans 20 residues. Germline trimming cut 5 bases from V and 0 bases from J; bases unmatched to any gene: 11. Germline V CDR1 and CDR2: LGHNT, FRNRAP. CDR3 DNA sequence: TGTGCTAGTGGTCCGGATTCCGGGACTAGCGGGAGGAGCTCCTACAATGAGCAGTTCTTC. This codes for CASGPDSGTSGRSSYNEQFF.

This chain joins TRBV18 and TRBJ2-1, with TRBD1 identical over 9 bases. The germline CDR1 and CDR2 sequences are KGHSH and LQKENI. The CDR3 covers 16 residues. After removal of 5 bases from V and 9 bases from J, the junction contained 14 bases not matched to a gene. CDR3 DNA: TGTGCCAGCTCAGCCGGGACAGGGAGTGTTTTAGGTGAGCAGTTCTTC. This sequence encodes CASSAGTGSVLGEQFF.

This chain uses TRBV27 with TRBJ2-2, with 7 bases identical to TRBD2. The CDR3 extends over 15 amino acids. CDR1 is MNHEY and CDR2 is SMNVEV in the germline V gene (reference sequence). V was pared by 5 bases and J by 1 base, with 4 bases of the junction left unmatched. CDR3 protein: CASSLSSGNTGELFF. CDR3 DNA sequence: TGTGCCAGCAGTCTTTCTAGCGGGAACACCGGGGAGCTGTTTTTT.

The chain combines TRBV10-3 with TRBJ2-7; 7 bases align to TRBD1. Germline CDR1 and CDR2: ENHRY and SYGVKD. This CDR3 contains 16 residues. V shed 2 bases and J 6 bases; nucleotides not matched to a gene: 13. The CDR3 here is CAISEGGGQDLTEQYF. The DNA of the CDR3 is TGTGCCATCAGTGAGGGAGGAGGACAGGACCTGACCGAGCAGTACTTC.

This chain uses TRBV12-3 or TRBV12-4 with TRBJ1-1; D is uncertain. The CDR3 length is 12 residues. V dropped 6 bases and J dropped 0 bases, with 5 bases sitting between them. CDR3 bases: TGTGCCAGCAGAACGGTGAACACTGAAGCTTTCTTT. Its protein is CASRTVNTEAFF.

The J gene is TRBJ2-7, the V gene TRBV19, with D perhaps TRBD1 (6 bases). The germline V gene encodes CDR1 LNHDA and CDR2 SQIVND (reference sequence). The CDR3 is 14 amino acids. V shed 8 bases and J shed 2 bases, with 16 bases lying between them. The CDR3 sequence is CASERRDKAYEQYF. In DNA, the CDR3 is TGTGCCAGTGAAAGACGGGACAAAGCCTACGAGCAGTACTTC.

V gene TRBV11-2 combines with J gene TRBJ1-1; D may be TRBD1 (5 bases). With 4 bases removed from V and 11 bases from J, the gap between germline ends came to 17 bases. Germline assignment: CDR1 SGHAT and CDR2 FQNNGV. The CDR3 is 13 residues long. CDR3 bases: TGTGCCAGCAGCTCCCCTGGGGGAGGGGTTGCTTTCTTT. Protein product: CASSSPGGGVAFF.

The rearrangement links TRBV5-6 to TRBJ2-5, with 7 bases lining up with TRBD1. J lost 2 bases, V lost 2 bases, and 3 bases had no gene match. CDR1 and CDR2 from the germline V gene are SGHDT and YYEEEE. The CDR3 consists of 14 residues. The CDR3 DNA sequence: TGTGCCAGCAGCTTCGGGACAGCTCAAGAGACCCAGTACTTC. It codes for CASSFGTAQETQYF. The full variable domain, in which reference TRBV5-6 and TRBJ2-5 provide the parts outside the CDR3, is DAGVTQSPTHLIKTRGQQVTLRCSPKSGHDTVSWYQQALGQGPQFIFQYYEEEERQRGNFPDRFSGHQFPNYSSELNVNALLLGDSALYLCASSFGTAQETQYFGPGTRLLVL.

This sequence joins TRBV5-1 and TRBJ1-3; TRBD1 aligns across 7 bases. The CDR3 totals 16 residues. With V trimmed by 0 bases and J by 2 bases, 5 bases remained unmatched. Germline CDR1 and CDR2: SGHRS and YFSETQ. The CDR3 region is CASSLVGGTAGNTIYF. CDR3 in DNA: TGCGCCAGCAGCTTGGTAGGCGGGACAGCTGGAAACACCATATATTTT.

The chain links TRBV29-1 to TRBJ2-1, with 13 bases lining up with TRBD2. Germline loops: CDR1 SQVTM, CDR2 ANQGSEA. CDR3 size: 17 residues. V trimming: 4 bases; J trimming: 0 bases; junction bases outside the gene matches: 6. CDR3 sequence: CSVVLAGGGSSYNEQFF. CDR3 coding DNA: TGCAGCGTTGTACTAGCGGGAGGGGGGAGCTCCTACAATGAGCAGTTCTTC.

The J gene is TRBJ2-5, the V gene TRBV24-1; 8 nucleotides match TRBD1. Germline CDR1 KGHDR, CDR2 SFDVKD. This CDR3 has 15 amino acids. Trimming at V came to 3 bases and at J to 4 bases, leaving 6 bases not matched to a gene. CDR3 DNA sequence: TGTGCCACCAGTGATACCCGGACAGGGAGAGAGACCCAGTACTTC. Translating it yields CATSDTRTGRETQYF.

The chain has TRBV6-5 and TRBJ1-2; TRBD1 matches at 9 bases. The V and J ends lost 6 bases and 4 bases, in that order; junction bases with no gene match: 9. The length of the CDR3 is 15 residues. CDR1 MNHEY and CDR2 SVGAGI come from the germline V gene. The chain's CDR3 is CASSPADRGAYGYTF. Written as DNA, the CDR3 is TGTGCCAGCAGCCCCGCAGACAGGGGGGCCTATGGCTACACCTTC.

The gene calls are TRBV27 and TRBJ2-3, with D hard to call. The CDR3 has 14 amino acids. CDR1 is MNHEY and CDR2 is SMNVEV in the germline V gene (reference sequence). The V and J ends lost 5 bases and 2 bases respectively, with 11 bases between them. CDR3 amino acids: CASSHGPYTDTQYF. CDR3 DNA sequence: TGTGCCAGCAGTCACGGTCCCTACACAGATACGCAGTATTTT.

The rearrangement uses TRBV9 and TRBJ2-1; 14 positions agree with TRBD2. There are 18 residues in the CDR3. The germline V gene encodes CDR1 SGDLS and CDR2 YYNGEE. V dropped 1 base and J dropped 0; count of bases not matched to a gene: 3. CDR3 residues: CASSVRLAGGSSYNEQFF. The CDR3 DNA is TGTGCCAGCAGCGTACGACTAGCGGGAGGGAGCTCCTACAATGAGCAGTTCTTC.

The J gene is TRBJ1-1, the V gene TRBV7-3, with 11 nucleotides matching TRBD1. The CDR3 runs to 12 residues. V dropped 4 bases and J dropped 10; count of bases not matched to a gene: 2. CDR1 is SGHTA, CDR2 FQGTGA, per germline. The CDR3 sequence is CASSWTGGPAFF. DNA for the CDR3: TGTGCCAGCAGCTGGACAGGGGGCCCAGCTTTCTTT.

This clone turned up a few times. The chain couples TRBV6-5 to TRBJ1-1, with D possibly matching TRBD1 (5 bases). Germline assignment: CDR1 MNHEY and CDR2 SVGAGI. The V end was cut by 2 bases, the J end by 10 bases, with 20 bases between. This CDR3 region has 15 residues. CDR3 nucleotides: TGTGCCAGCAGTTACAATTCGGGGGGTGCCTCTGGAGCTTTCTTT. Residues: CASSYNSGGASGAFF.